The present TCR beta chain was sequenced within a study of shared clonotypes between healthy human individuals. General observations from the study: Tissues were not sampled, only blood, and their repertoires likely differ.

CDR1 is LNHDA and CDR2 is SQIVND in the germline V gene (reference sequence). The CDR3 is 15 residues long. The V gene end was trimmed by 4 bases and the J gene end by 3 bases; junction bases not matched to a gene: 7. On this clone itself: Its antigen is still unknown.

Some clones are missing from TCRdb's copy, which holds only in-frame ones; the method was immunoSEQ multiplex PCR. Of under 1,100,000 clones listed, around 82% are singletons. The sample consisted of memory CD4+ T cells from PBMCs. Subset in this sample: CD45RA-negative fraction. The TCR comes from a man aged 18 to 30 in good health. Some clones in this sample may be carry-over from other donors' samples. The chain couples TRBV19 to TRBJ2-7; TRBD1 aligns across 9 bases. The CDR3 region is CASSTAGQGFYEQYF. CDR3 nucleotides: TGTGCCAGTAGTACTGCGGGACAGGGTTTCTACGAGCAGTACTTC.